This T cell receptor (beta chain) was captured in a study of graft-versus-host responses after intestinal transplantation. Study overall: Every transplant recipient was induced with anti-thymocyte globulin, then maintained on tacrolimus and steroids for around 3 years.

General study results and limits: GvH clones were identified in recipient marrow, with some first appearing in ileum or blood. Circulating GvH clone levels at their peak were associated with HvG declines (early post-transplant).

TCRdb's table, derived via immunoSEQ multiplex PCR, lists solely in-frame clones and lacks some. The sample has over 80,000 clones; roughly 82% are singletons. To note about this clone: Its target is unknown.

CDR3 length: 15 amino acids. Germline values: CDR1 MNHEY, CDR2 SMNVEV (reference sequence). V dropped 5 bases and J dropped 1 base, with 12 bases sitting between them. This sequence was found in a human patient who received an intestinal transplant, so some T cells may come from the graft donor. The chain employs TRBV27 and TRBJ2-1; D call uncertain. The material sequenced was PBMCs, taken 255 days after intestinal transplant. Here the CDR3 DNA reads TGTGCCAGCAGTACCACCCTAGAATCCTACAATGAGCAGTTCTTC. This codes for CASSTTLESYNEQFF.